This T cell receptor beta chain comes out of a study of cytomegalovirus exposure and HLA in healthy donors. The length of the CDR3 is 14 residues. Trimming shortened V by 3 bases and J by 6 bases, and 13 bases separated the two germline ends. The germline V gene encodes CDR1 MDHEN and CDR2 SYDVKM. Primers included in the PCR were 60 Vbeta and 13 Jbeta primers. Sequencing used immunoSEQ multiplex PCR; TCRdb keeps in-frame clones, though not all of them. This table has about 180,000 clones, around 77% appearing once. Of note for this clone: What it binds is unknown.

Study-level points and caveats: Relative to the approximately 680-donor mean, N-insertions were reportedly fewer in an Asian-associated ancestry cluster in a later analysis.

Sequenced: PBMCs. This chain links TRBV28 with TRBJ2-3; tentatively, D is TRBD1 (5 bases). The TCR sequence derives from a woman in her thirties in good health and CMV-seronegative. CDR3 coding DNA: TGTGCCAGCAGTTTGGCGGCAGGGCTGGATACGCAGTATTTT. It is translated as CASSLAAGLDTQYF.